This TCR beta chain was identified in a study of CD8+ T cells in alopecia areata. Whole-study context: Those treated were given oral tofacitinib at 5 to 10 mg twice daily. General observations from the study: With tofacitinib ongoing, many expanded lesional clones persisted in both scalp and blood. Administration of tofacitinib significantly diminished scalp clonality and expanded CD8+ clones within the top 100. Normal scalp had lower clonality than lesional scalp, with alopecia totalis/universalis lesions showing this most strongly.

It was cDNA, reverse transcribed from extracted RNA, that served as the sequencing template. Generated by immunoSEQ multiplex PCR, the TCRdb table keeps only in-frame clones and is missing some. Counted here are some 110,000 clones, roughly three fifths occurring once; the ten biggest clones make up 12%. The CDR3 totals 13 residues. Trimming removed 8 bases from V and 2 bases from J, with 12 bases in between. Concerning this clone itself: The antigen remains undetermined.

Treatment indicated: oral pan-JAK inhibitor, 5-10 mg twice daily. This clonotype was sampled from a human donor with alopecia areata. Sequences were derived from CD8+ T cells sorted from blood, sampled at week 24, from a patient treated with tofacitinib. The chain is built from TRBV23-1 and TRBJ1-1, with D possibly TRBD1 on 5 matching bases. TRBV23-1 is assigned to the ORF class and has an uncertain function. The CDR3 spells CASGKGVNTEAFF. CDR3 sequence (DNA): TGCGCCAGCGGCAAAGGGGTTAACACTGAAGCTTTCTTT.